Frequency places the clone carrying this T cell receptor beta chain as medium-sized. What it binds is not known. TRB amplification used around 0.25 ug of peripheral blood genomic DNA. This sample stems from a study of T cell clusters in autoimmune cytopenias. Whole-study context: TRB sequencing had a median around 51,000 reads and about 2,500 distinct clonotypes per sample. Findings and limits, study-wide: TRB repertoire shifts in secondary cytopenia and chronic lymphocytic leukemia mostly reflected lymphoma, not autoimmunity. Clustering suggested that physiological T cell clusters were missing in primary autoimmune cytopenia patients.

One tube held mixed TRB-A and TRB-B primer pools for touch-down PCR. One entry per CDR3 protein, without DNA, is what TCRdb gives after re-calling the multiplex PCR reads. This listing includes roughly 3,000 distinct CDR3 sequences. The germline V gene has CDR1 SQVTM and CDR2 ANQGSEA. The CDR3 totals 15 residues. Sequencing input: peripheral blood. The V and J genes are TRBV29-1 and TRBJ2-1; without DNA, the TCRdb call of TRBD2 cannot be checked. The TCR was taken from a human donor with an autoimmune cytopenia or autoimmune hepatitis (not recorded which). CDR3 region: CSVGGTSGGTMEQFF.